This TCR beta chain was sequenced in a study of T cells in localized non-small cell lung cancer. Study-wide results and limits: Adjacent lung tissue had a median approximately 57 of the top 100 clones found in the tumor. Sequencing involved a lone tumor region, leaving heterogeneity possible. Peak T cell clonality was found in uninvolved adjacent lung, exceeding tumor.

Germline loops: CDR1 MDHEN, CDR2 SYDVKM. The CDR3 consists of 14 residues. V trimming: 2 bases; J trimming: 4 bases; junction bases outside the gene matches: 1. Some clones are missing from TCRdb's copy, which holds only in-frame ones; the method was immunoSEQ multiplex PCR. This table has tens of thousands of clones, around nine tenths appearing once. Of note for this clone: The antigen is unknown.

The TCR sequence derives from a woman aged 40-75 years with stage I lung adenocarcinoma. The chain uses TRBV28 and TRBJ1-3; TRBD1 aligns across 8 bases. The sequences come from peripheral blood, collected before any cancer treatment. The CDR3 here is CASSLAGGGNTIYF. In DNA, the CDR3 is TGTGCCAGCAGTTTAGCAGGGGGCGGAAACACCATATATTTT.